These 29 T cell receptor beta chains were all obtained from the same sample, sequenced in a study of blood T cell repertoires in COVID-19. Data came from immunoSEQ multiplex PCR; TCRdb stores just in-frame clones and leaves some out. This sample yields over 65,000 clones, of which about 90% are seen a single time; more than 1% belongs to the top ten. Sequenced material: peripheral blood. All receptors come from a human donor in a cohort sampled during active COVID-19.

The chain carries TRBV3-1 (or the pseudogene TRBV3-2) and TRBJ2-1, with a tentative D call TRBD1 (6 bases). The CDR3 contains 13 residues. CDR1 LGHDT and CDR2 YNNKEL come from the germline V gene (reference sequence). The V end was cut by 7 bases, the J end by 8 bases, with 15 bases between. The CDR3 DNA reads TGTGCCAGCAAAGGTTTTACAGGGTATGAGCAGTTCTTC. Translated: CASKGFTGYEQFF.

The chain employs TRBV7-2 and TRBJ2-7, with 10 bases that match TRBD2. The CDR3 has 19 residues. Trimming took 5 bases from V and 2 from J; bases not matched to a gene: 18. Per germline, CDR1 SGHTA and CDR2 FQGNSA. This chain's CDR3 is CASSPQIPTRLAGPYEQYF. For the CDR3, the DNA is TGTGCCAGCAGCCCGCAGATCCCAACTCGACTAGCGGGCCCCTACGAGCAGTACTTC.

V and J are TRBV7-2 and TRBJ2-1; 11 bases are a match to TRBD2. The germline gives CDR1 SGHTA, CDR2 FQGNSA. The CDR3 loop spans 16 amino acids. The V and J ends lost 5 bases and 2 bases, in that order; junction bases with no gene match: 5. CDR3: CASSLRTSGPYNEQFF. CDR3 sequence (DNA): TGTGCCAGCAGCCTCCGGACTAGCGGGCCCTACAATGAGCAGTTCTTC.

This clone occurred a few times. The gene calls are TRBV6-5 and TRBJ2-3, with 9 nucleotides matching TRBD1. J gave up 2 bases and V 8 bases, and 5 bases lay outside the gene matches. This CDR3 is 14 amino acids long. The germline CDR1 and CDR2 sequences are MNHEY and SVGAGI. The CDR3: CASHRGQTTDTQYF. As DNA, the CDR3 is TGTGCCAGCCACAGGGGGCAAACCACAGATACGCAGTATTTT.

The V and J genes are TRBV9 and TRBJ2-1, with 7 bases identical to TRBD1. The CDR3 spans 12 residues. Trimming removed 8 bases from V and 5 bases from J; junction bases left unmatched: 4. From germline, CDR1 is SGDLS and CDR2 YYNGEE. The CDR3 DNA sequence: TGTGCCAGTCAGGGGGTAAACAATGAGCAGTTCTTC. Protein sequence: CASQGVNNEQFF.

V and J are TRBV28 and TRBJ1-1; 7 nucleotides match TRBD1. Germline trimming cut 7 bases from V and 3 bases from J; bases unmatched to any gene: 8. Per the germline V gene, CDR1 is MDHEN and CDR2 is SYDVKM. This CDR3 is built from 14 residues. This chain's CDR3 is CASKNSQGDTEAFF. CDR3 sequence (DNA): TGTGCCAGCAAAAATTCCCAGGGGGACACTGAAGCTTTCTTT.

Here the CDR3 DNA reads TGCAGTCTGAGACAGGGGGGCACCGGGGAGCTGTTTTTT. It codes for CSLRQGGTGELFF. The chain recombines TRBV29-1 with TRBJ2-2, with 9 nucleotides matching TRBD1. Germline-derived CDR1 and CDR2 are SQVTM and ANQGSEA. The CDR3 is made up of 13 amino acids.

This clone was detected once. This chain links TRBV4-2 with TRBJ1-4; D is ambiguous. Trimming pared 0 bases from V and 6 bases from J, leaving 5 bases between. CDR1 and CDR2 (germline): LGHNA, YNFKEQ. This CDR3 contains 13 residues. For the CDR3, the DNA is TGTGCCAGCAGCCAAGAGCGCGATGAAAAACTGTTTTTT. Translation: CASSQERDEKLFF.

This clone has only one observation. The chain carries TRBV6-5 and TRBJ1-6; D might be TRBD1 (5 bases). CDR3 size: 15 residues. Trimming cost V 0 bases and J 10 bases, with 13 bases left between them. The V gene's germline CDR1 is MNHEY and CDR2 SVGAGI. In nucleotides, the CDR3 is TGTGCCAGCAGTTACTCCCCGGGGGTAGGCTCACCCCTCCACTTT. It yields the protein CASSYSPGVGSPLHF.

This sequence joins TRBV27 and TRBJ1-4, with D unresolved. V was cut by 5 bases and J by 0 bases, with 10 bases left in between. Germline V gene lookup returns CDR1 MNHEY and CDR2 SMNVEV (reference sequence). The CDR3 length is 15 residues. The chain's CDR3 is CASSVYGATNEKLFF. The DNA for the CDR3 is TGTGCCAGCAGTGTCTACGGTGCAACTAATGAAAAACTGTTTTTT. Based on the CDR3 plus reference TRBV27 and TRBJ1-4, the full variable domain is EAQVTQNPRYLITVTGKKLTVTCSQNMNHEYMSWYRQDPGLGLRQIYYSMNVEVTDKGDVPEGYKVSRKEKRNFPLILESPSPNQTSLYFCASSVYGATNEKLFFGSGTQLSVL.

The CDR3 spells CASSSPRGVFF. In DNA form, the CDR3 reads TGTGCCAGCAGTTCCCCGCGAGGTGTTTTCTTT. The chain joins TRBV6-2 or TRBV6-3 to TRBJ1-1; D remains ambiguous. The CDR3 runs 11 residues. V was clipped by 4 bases and J by 13 bases, with 13 bases between them. Germline V gene data show CDR1 as MNHEY and CDR2 as SVGEGT.

The chain is built from TRBV5-1 and TRBJ2-5; TRBD1 agrees at 11 bases. J lost 4 bases, V lost 4 bases, and 9 bases had no gene match. CDR3 length: 16 amino acids. The germline V gene has CDR1 SGHRS and CDR2 YFSETQ. Here the CDR3 reads CASSETGTGGGETQYF. CDR3 nucleotides: TGCGCCAGCAGCGAGACCGGGACAGGGGGTGGAGAGACCCAGTACTTC.

CDR3 in amino acids: CASSKTPGTGSYNEQFF. For the CDR3, the DNA is TGTGCCAGTAGTAAAACTCCCGGGACAGGGTCATACAATGAGCAGTTCTTC. The J gene is TRBJ2-1, the V gene TRBV19; 9 bases are a match to TRBD1. Germline V gene data show CDR1 as LNHDA and CDR2 as SQIVND (reference sequence). This CDR3 is 17 amino acids long. Trimming removed 4 bases from V and 4 bases from J; junction bases left unmatched: 11.

The gene calls are TRBV7-2 and TRBJ2-1; D unclear. V lost 2 bases and J lost 4, with 12 bases in between. CDR3 length: 15 amino acids. Germline V CDR1 and CDR2: SGHTA, FQGNSA. The CDR3 bases are TGTGCCAGCAGCTTACTGAGTTTTTCGTACAATGAGCAGTTCTTC. This encodes CASSLLSFSYNEQFF.

The V and J genes are TRBV24-1 and TRBJ1-2, with TRBD1 matching 7 bases. The junction had 3 bases not matched to a gene; V was cut back by 6 bases and J by 3 bases. This CDR3 is built from 13 residues. Germline V gene sequence: CDR1 KGHDR, CDR2 SFDVKD. DNA for the CDR3: TGTGCCACCAGTCACACAGGGGACTATGGCTACACCTTC. Protein product: CATSHTGDYGYTF.

This sequence joins TRBV18 and TRBJ1-2; 9 bases line up with TRBD1. Per the germline V gene, CDR1 is KGHSH and CDR2 is LQKENI. V shed 3 bases, J shed 8 bases, and the junction held 13 bases outside the gene matches. This CDR3 has 16 residues. CDR3 amino acids: CASSPISTGGNRGYTF. The CDR3 DNA reads as TGTGCCAGCTCACCGATATCCACAGGGGGCAATAGGGGCTACACCTTC.

This clone was counted only a few times. In nucleotides, the CDR3 is TGTGCCAGTAGTATAGGAGGGTCTGAAGCTTTCTTT. Translated, it gives CASSIGGSEAFF. The chain has TRBV19 and TRBJ1-1; no clear D. CDR3 size: 12 residues. Between the trimmed V and J ends, which lost 1 base and 6 bases, there was a span of 6 bases. Germline values: CDR1 LNHDA, CDR2 SQIVND (reference sequence).

CDR3 in amino acids: CASSLPGQPSKQFF. Here the CDR3 DNA reads TGTGCCAGCAGCTTACCCGGACAGCCCTCTAAGCAGTTCTTC. The V call is TRBV13, the J call TRBJ2-1, with a possible D match to TRBD1 (6 bases). CDR1 and CDR2 (germline): PRHDT, FYEKMQ (reference sequence). With 2 bases removed from V and 11 bases from J, the gap between germline ends came to 16 bases. The CDR3 is 14 amino acids.

The V call is TRBV27, the J call TRBJ2-5, with D maybe TRBD2 (5 bases). There are 14 residues in the CDR3. Trimming took off 8 bases at V and 0 bases at J, with 13 bases between the two ends. Germline V gene lookup returns CDR1 MNHEY and CDR2 SMNVEV (reference sequence). Here the CDR3 reads CASPERLYQETQYF. CDR3 bases: TGTGCCAGCCCTGAGCGGTTGTACCAAGAGACCCAGTACTTC.

The chain joins TRBV18 to TRBJ2-7; 8 bases map to TRBD1. Germline trimming cut 3 bases from V and 4 bases from J; bases unmatched to any gene: 8. The CDR3 totals 15 residues. Germline CDR1 is KGHSH and CDR2 is LQKENI. The CDR3 DNA sequence: TGTGCCAGCTCACCCGCCCAGGGGGCGCGTTACGAGCAGTACTTC. It yields the protein CASSPAQGARYEQYF.

The rearrangement links TRBV5-8 to TRBJ1-1; D not resolved. V was cut by 1 base and J by 6 bases, with 19 bases left in between. CDR1 and CDR2 from the germline V gene are SGHTS and YDEGEE. The CDR3 contains 16 residues. This CDR3 is CASSLILRGRRPEAFF. Written as DNA, the CDR3 is TGTGCCAGCAGCTTGATTTTGCGGGGTCGTCGGCCTGAAGCTTTCTTT.

The chain couples TRBV6-5 to TRBJ1-2, with TRBD1 as a possible D gene (5 bases). CDR3 length equals 13 residues. V lost 6 bases and J 4 bases, leaving 12 bases between the germline ends. The germline V gene has CDR1 MNHEY and CDR2 SVGAGI. The CDR3 loop is CASSASGGYGYTF. The CDR3, as DNA: TGTGCCAGCAGCGCATCCGGGGGCTATGGCTACACCTTC.

The chain employs TRBV5-8 and TRBJ1-1; possible D gene TRBD1, 6 bases. Trimming shortened V by 4 bases and J by 11 bases, and 24 bases separated the two germline ends. Germline CDR1 is SGHTS and CDR2 is YDEGEE. The CDR3 totals 15 residues. The chain's CDR3 is CASSRTVLTILPAFF. The CDR3 coding sequence is TGTGCCAGCAGCCGGACAGTCTTGACTATCCTGCCGGCTTTCTTT.

The gene calls are TRBV3-1 (or the pseudogene TRBV3-2) and TRBJ2-2; 11 bases align to TRBD2. The germline CDR1 and CDR2 sequences are LGHDT and YNNKEL (reference sequence). The CDR3 is made up of 16 amino acids. V lost 0 bases to trimming and J lost 6 bases; unmatched junction nucleotides: 3. This chain's CDR3 is CASSQEFSGRAGELFF. CDR3 bases: TGTGCCAGCAGCCAAGAGTTTAGCGGGAGGGCCGGGGAGCTGTTTTTT.

The chain employs TRBV7-8 and TRBJ1-5; D remains unclear. Germline V gene sequence: CDR1 SGHVS, CDR2 FQNEAQ. V was cut by 3 bases and J by 0 bases, with 3 bases left in between. The length of the CDR3 is 13 residues. CDR3 region: CASSLSSNQPQHF. In nucleotides, the CDR3 is TGTGCCAGCAGCTTGAGTAGCAATCAGCCCCAGCATTTT.

The chain combines TRBV7-3 with TRBJ2-1, with 8 bases identical to TRBD1. Germline CDR1 is SGHTA and CDR2 is FQGTGA. Unmatched junction bases numbered 5, after V lost 3 bases and J lost 10 bases. This CDR3 has 13 amino acids. CDR3 coding DNA: TGTGCCAGCAGCTTCCAGGGGGCGGGAGAGCAGTTCTTC. This gives the protein CASSFQGAGEQFF.

This chain connects TRBV19 to TRBJ1-2; D uncertain. V was pared by 3 bases and J by 4 bases, with 21 bases between. Germline lookup yields CDR1 LNHDA and CDR2 SQIVND (reference sequence). There are 17 residues in the CDR3. The CDR3 here is CASSIRGSGGPSYGYTF. The CDR3 DNA reads as TGTGCCAGTAGTATTAGAGGCTCGGGCGGGCCCTCCTATGGCTACACCTTC.

The chain links TRBV27 to TRBJ2-5, with no clear D. Germline CDR1 and CDR2: MNHEY and SMNVEV (reference sequence). Trimming stripped 0 bases from V and 5 bases from J, with 7 bases between. The CDR3 loop spans 13 amino acids. CDR3 coding DNA: TGTGCCAGCAGTTTATCGCGGCGGGAGACCCAGTACTTC. It translates to CASSLSRRETQYF.

V gene TRBV6-5 combines with J gene TRBJ1-3; D unclear. The germline V gene has CDR1 MNHEY and CDR2 SVGAGI. The CDR3 totals 15 residues. The V and J ends lost 0 bases and 1 base respectively, with 7 bases between them. The CDR3 spells CASSYSRGSGNTIYF. The CDR3 bases are TGTGCCAGCAGTTACTCTCGGGGTTCTGGAAACACCATATATTTT.